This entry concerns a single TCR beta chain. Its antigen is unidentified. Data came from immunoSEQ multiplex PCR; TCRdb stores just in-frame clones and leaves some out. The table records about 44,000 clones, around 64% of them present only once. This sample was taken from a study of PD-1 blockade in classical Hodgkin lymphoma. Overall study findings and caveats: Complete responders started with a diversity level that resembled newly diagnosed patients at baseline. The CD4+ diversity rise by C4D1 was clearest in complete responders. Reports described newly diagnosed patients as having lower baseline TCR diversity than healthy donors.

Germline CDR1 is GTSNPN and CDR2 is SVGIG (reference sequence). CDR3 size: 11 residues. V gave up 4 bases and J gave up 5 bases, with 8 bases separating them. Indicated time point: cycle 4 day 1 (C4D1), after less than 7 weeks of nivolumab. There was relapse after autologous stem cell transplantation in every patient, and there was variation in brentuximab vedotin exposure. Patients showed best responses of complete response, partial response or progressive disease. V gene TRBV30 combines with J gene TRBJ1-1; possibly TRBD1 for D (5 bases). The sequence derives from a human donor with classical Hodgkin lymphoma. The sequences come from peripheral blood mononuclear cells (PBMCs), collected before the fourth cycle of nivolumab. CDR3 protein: CAWKEGTEAFF. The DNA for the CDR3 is TGTGCCTGGAAAGAGGGGACTGAAGCTTTCTTT.